Below, 9 T cell receptor beta chains from the same sample are listed, as sequenced in a study of shared clonotypes between healthy human individuals. The naive CD8 population came from CD45RO-negative cells selected for CCR7, without terminally differentiated effector memory CD45RA+ cells. Using immunoSEQ multiplex PCR, the repertoire was profiled, and TCRdb retains in-frame clones only, with some absent. The table shows nearly 2 million clones, with over 85% occurring only once. The sequenced sample consisted of naive CD8+ T cells sorted from blood. The receptors were gathered from a man between 18 and 35 years old in good health.

This chain links TRBV7-9 with TRBJ2-3, with 7 bases identical to TRBD2. Trimming cost V 3 bases and J 4 bases; bases outside gene matches: 10. The CDR3 loop spans 16 amino acids. Germline V gene sequence: CDR1 SEHNR, CDR2 FQNEAQ (reference sequence). CDR3 bases: TGTGCCAGCAGCTTTTTACGACTAGCTCCGCCAGATACGCAGTATTTT. It is translated as CASSFLRLAPPDTQYF.

This rearrangement joins TRBV4-2 to TRBJ1-1; no clear D gene. This CDR3 region has 14 residues. V was cut by 4 bases and J by 1 base, with 10 bases left in between. Germline-derived CDR1 and CDR2 are LGHNA and YNFKEQ. The CDR3 nucleotides are TGTGCCAGCAGCCTCTATGTGGGGAACACTGAAGCTTTCTTT. Protein: CASSLYVGNTEAFF.

V and J are TRBV6-1 and TRBJ1-6; tentative D call: TRBD1 (5 bases). V was cut by 7 bases and J by 9 bases, with 19 bases left in between. The CDR3 length is 15 residues. The germline V gene has CDR1 MNHNS and CDR2 SASEGT. CDR3 protein: CASTDGRALISPLHF. For the CDR3, the DNA is TGTGCCAGCACGGACGGCAGGGCCTTAATTTCACCCCTCCACTTT.

The V call is TRBV5-1, the J call TRBJ2-7; D remains unclear. The CDR3 is 14 residues long. Germline CDR1 reads SGHRS; CDR2 reads YFSETQ. V was cut by 0 bases and J by 5 bases, with 12 bases left in between. The CDR3 loop is CASSLEGFWDEQYF. For the CDR3, the DNA is TGCGCCAGCAGCTTGGAGGGTTTTTGGGACGAGCAGTACTTC.

As to this clone: Within the sample, other DNA sequences also encode this same CDR3. The chain has TRBV25-1 and TRBJ2-3; D unresolved. Looked up from germline, CDR1 is MGHDK and CDR2 is SYGVNS. The germline V and J ends were trimmed by 9 bases and 2 bases, with 9 bases remaining between them. The CDR3 loop spans 12 amino acids. CDR3 in amino acids: CASGLLTDTQYF. The CDR3 coding sequence is TGTGCCAGTGGTCTCCTCACAGATACGCAGTATTTT.

V is TRBV4-1 and J is TRBJ1-1; D is perhaps TRBD1 (6 bases). Germline CDR1 MGHRA, CDR2 YSYEKL. V was trimmed by 0 bases and J by 3 bases, leaving 14 bases between them. This CDR3 comprises 16 residues. The CDR3 is CASSQDLSGDYTEAFF. The CDR3 coding sequence is TGCGCCAGCAGCCAAGATCTCTCAGGGGACTACACTGAAGCTTTCTTT.

In the case of this clone: Other nucleotide sequences from this sample produce the same CDR3. The chain has TRBV9 and TRBJ2-2; D uncertain. With 2 bases removed from V and 0 bases from J, the gap between germline ends came to 5 bases. The CDR3 contains 14 residues. The germline gives CDR1 SGDLS, CDR2 YYNGEE. The CDR3 nucleotides read TGTGCCAGCAGCGTCGGCCCGAACACCGGGGAGCTGTTTTTT. This sequence encodes CASSVGPNTGELFF.

The rearrangement uses TRBV27 and TRBJ1-1; possibly TRBD1 for D (6 bases). Germline V CDR1 and CDR2: MNHEY, SMNVEV (reference sequence). The germline V and J ends were trimmed by 0 bases and 2 bases, with 13 bases remaining between them. The CDR3 covers 16 residues. As DNA, the CDR3 is TGTGCCAGCAGTTTATCGGCAGGGGCGGGAAACACTGAAGCTTTCTTT. Amino acid sequence: CASSLSAGAGNTEAFF.

The rearrangement links TRBV11-2 to TRBJ2-5; TRBD2 is a possible D gene (5 bases). This CDR3 comprises 15 residues. CDR1 SGHAT and CDR2 FQNNGV come from the germline V gene. The ends were cut back, 1 base at V and 1 base at J, with 10 bases in the middle. The CDR3 region is CASSLAVEGQETQYF. The CDR3 DNA sequence: TGTGCCAGCAGCTTAGCTGTCGAGGGCCAAGAGACCCAGTACTTC.